This TCR beta chain is drawn from a study of blood T cells in healthy people across ages. Findings and limits, study-wide: Diversity of TCR beta correlated strongly with naive T cell percentage. PBMCs went unsorted, and a conclusive naive versus antigen-experienced comparison was therefore prevented.

Next came a second PCR, run for roughly 6 to 11 cycles, which used a sample-barcoded 5' primer along with a J-beta primer mix. Each CDR3 protein is one row after TCRdb ran MiXCR on the 5' RACE reads. The sample has under 800,000 distinct CDR3 sequences; approximately 21% are singletons. CDR1 is LNHDA, CDR2 SQIVND, per germline (reference sequence). The V end lost 9 bases, the J end lost 4 bases, and 17 bases lay between the germline ends. This CDR3 region has 14 residues. This clonotype occurred a few times. Its cognate antigen is unknown. The sequence derives from a man between 65 and 80 years old in good health. This chain uses TRBV19 with TRBJ2-3, with D possibly TRBD1 on 6 matching bases. Sequencing was performed on blood. The DNA of the CDR3 is TGTGCCAGCAGAACTAGAGGGGGAGCAGATACGCAGTATTTT. This gives the protein CASRTRGGADTQYF.